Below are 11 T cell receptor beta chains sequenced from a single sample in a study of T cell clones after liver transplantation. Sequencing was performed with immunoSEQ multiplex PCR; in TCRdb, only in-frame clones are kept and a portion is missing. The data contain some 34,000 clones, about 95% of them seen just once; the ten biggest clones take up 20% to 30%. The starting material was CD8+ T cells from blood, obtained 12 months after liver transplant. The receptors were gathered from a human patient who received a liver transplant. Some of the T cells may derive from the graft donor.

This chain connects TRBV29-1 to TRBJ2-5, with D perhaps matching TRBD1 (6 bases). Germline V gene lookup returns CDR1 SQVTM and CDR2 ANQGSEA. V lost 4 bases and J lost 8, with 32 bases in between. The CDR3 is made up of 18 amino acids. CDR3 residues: CSVGGGSVRQVAGDTQYF. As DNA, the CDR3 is TGCAGCGTTGGCGGCGGGTCCGTGAGACAGGTAGCCGGGGACACCCAGTACTTC.

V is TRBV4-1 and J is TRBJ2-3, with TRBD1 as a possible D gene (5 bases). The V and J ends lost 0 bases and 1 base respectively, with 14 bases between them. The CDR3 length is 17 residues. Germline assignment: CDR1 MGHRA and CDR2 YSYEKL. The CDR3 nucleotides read TGCGCCAGCAGCCAAGAAGGGGCAGCGACCCGCACAGATACGCAGTATTTT. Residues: CASSQEGAATRTDTQYF.

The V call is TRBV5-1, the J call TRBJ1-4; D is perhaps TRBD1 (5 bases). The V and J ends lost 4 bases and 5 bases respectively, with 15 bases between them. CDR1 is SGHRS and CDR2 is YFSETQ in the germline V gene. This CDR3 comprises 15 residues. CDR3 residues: CASSLRGGVNEKLFF. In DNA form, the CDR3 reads TGCGCCAGCAGCCTACGGGGGGGAGTAAATGAAAAACTGTTTTTT.

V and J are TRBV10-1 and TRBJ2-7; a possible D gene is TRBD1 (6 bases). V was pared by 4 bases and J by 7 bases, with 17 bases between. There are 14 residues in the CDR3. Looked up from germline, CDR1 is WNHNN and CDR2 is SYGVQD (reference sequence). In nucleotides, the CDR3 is TGCGCCAGCAGTGCGGTAAGGGCAGGGGCTGAGCAGTACTTC. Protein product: CASSAVRAGAEQYF.

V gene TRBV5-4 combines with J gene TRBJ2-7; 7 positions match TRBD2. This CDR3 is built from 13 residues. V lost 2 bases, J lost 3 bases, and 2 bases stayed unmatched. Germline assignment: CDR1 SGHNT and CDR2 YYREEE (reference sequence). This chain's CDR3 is CASSFSGNYEQYF. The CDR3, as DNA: TGTGCCAGCAGCTTCAGCGGGAACTACGAGCAGTACTTC.

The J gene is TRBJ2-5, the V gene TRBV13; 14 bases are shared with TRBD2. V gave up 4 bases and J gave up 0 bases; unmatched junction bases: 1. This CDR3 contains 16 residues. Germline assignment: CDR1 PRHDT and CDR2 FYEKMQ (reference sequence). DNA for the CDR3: TGTGCCAGCAGCTCGGGACTAGCGGGGGACCAAGAGACCCAGTACTTC. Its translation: CASSSGLAGDQETQYF.

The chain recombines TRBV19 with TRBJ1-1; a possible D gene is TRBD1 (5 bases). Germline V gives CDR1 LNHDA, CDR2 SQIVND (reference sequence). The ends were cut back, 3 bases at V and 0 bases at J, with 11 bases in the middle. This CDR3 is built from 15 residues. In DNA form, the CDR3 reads TGTGCCAGTAGTATTGGGGGTGGAATGAACACTGAAGCTTTCTTT. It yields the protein CASSIGGGMNTEAFF.

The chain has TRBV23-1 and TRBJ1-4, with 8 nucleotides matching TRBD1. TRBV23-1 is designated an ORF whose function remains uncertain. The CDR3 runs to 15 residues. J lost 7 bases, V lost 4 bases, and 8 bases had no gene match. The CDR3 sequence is CASSLPTGAIEKLFF. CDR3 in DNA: TGCGCCAGCAGTCTCCCGACAGGGGCAATTGAAAAACTGTTTTTT.

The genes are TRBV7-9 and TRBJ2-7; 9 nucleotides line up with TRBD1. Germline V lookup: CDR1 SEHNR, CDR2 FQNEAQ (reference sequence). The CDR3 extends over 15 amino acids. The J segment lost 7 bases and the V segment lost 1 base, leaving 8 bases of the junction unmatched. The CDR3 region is CASSLGRTGEVEQYF. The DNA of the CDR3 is TGTGCCAGCAGCTTAGGAAGGACAGGGGAGGTTGAGCAGTACTTC. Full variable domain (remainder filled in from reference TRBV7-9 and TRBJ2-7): DTGVSQNPRHKITKRGQNVTFRCDPISEHNRLYWYRQTLGQGPEFLTYFQNEAQLEKSRLLSDRFSAERPKGSFSTLEIQRTEQGDSAMYLCASSLGRTGEVEQYFGPGTRLTVT.

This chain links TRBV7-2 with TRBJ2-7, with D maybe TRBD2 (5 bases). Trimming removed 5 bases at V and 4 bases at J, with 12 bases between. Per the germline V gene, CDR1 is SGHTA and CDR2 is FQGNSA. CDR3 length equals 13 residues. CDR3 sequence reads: CASSPLSEYEQYF. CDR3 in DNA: TGTGCCAGCAGCCCCCTTAGCGAGTACGAGCAGTACTTC.

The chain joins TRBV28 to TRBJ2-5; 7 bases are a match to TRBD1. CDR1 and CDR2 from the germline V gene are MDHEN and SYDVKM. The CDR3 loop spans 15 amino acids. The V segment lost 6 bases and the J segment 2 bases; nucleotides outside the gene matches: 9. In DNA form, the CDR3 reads TGTGCCAGCAGCCCGACAGGGTTAAGGCAAGAGACCCAGTACTTC. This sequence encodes CASSPTGLRQETQYF.